The 23 T cell receptor beta chains listed next were all sequenced from one sample in a study of Graves' ophthalmopathy and Graves' hyperthyroidism. TCR beta CDR3 amplification used RNA transcripts. RT-PCR in the first round used HTBI primers; a second-round multiplex PCR followed. TCRdb itself ran the multiplex PCR reads through MiXCR, one entry per CDR3 protein. The sample has approximately 540,000 distinct CDR3 sequences, about 35% seen once; the top ten hold roughly 4.5%. Input material: peripheral blood or thyroid tissue (not recorded which). The receptors shown here come from an adult man with Graves' hyperthyroidism.

The CDR3 region has the DNA TGTGCCAGCAGCCCGGCTGGTATGCAGGGGGACATTGAAGCTTTCTTT. This gives the protein CASSPAGMQGDIEAFF. The chain has TRBV5-4 and TRBJ1-1; TRBD1 matches at 7 bases. This CDR3 contains 16 residues. The V segment lost 4 bases and the J segment 7 bases; nucleotides outside the gene matches: 16. Germline V gene data show CDR1 as SGHNT and CDR2 as YYREEE (reference sequence).

This clonotype was found many times. This chain joins TRBV7-9 and TRBJ2-7, with D possibly matching TRBD1 (6 bases). V was shortened by 4 bases and J by 0 bases, with 13 bases between the two germline ends. Per germline, CDR1 SEHNR and CDR2 FQNEAQ (reference sequence). The CDR3 is made up of 15 amino acids. The CDR3 DNA sequence: TGTGCCAGCAGCTCGGCGGCAGGGGACTCCTACGAGCAGTACTTC. Its translation is CASSSAAGDSYEQYF.

The genes are TRBV7-9 and TRBJ1-2; TRBD1 matches 9 bases. From germline, CDR1 is SEHNR and CDR2 FQNEAQ (reference sequence). This CDR3 spans 18 amino acids. V gave up 2 bases and J gave up 5 bases; unmatched junction bases: 15. The CDR3 reads CASSLTAQGAVQRYGYTF. Here the CDR3 DNA reads TGTGCCAGCAGCTTAACGGCACAGGGGGCAGTACAGCGATATGGCTACACCTTC.

The gene calls are TRBV29-1 and TRBJ1-2, with 11 bases matching TRBD1. The trim removed 5 bases at V and 2 bases at J, leaving 10 bases unmatched. This CDR3 contains 16 residues. Germline V gene data show CDR1 as SQVTM and CDR2 as ANQGSEA. CDR3 sequence reads: CSVHPRTGGANYGYTF. The CDR3 bases are TGCAGCGTTCACCCACGGACAGGGGGCGCGAACTATGGCTACACCTTC.

V gene TRBV28 combines with J gene TRBJ2-7, with 7 bases identical to TRBD1. Germline loops: CDR1 MDHEN, CDR2 SYDVKM. J lost 2 bases, V lost 4 bases, and 20 bases had no gene match. CDR3 length: 19 residues. CDR3 nucleotide sequence: TGTGCCAGCAGTTACTCCGTAGGGGGCCAGGGCGGGCCCCCCTACGAGCAGTACTTC. It yields the protein CASSYSVGGQGGPPYEQYF.

In its sample, this clonotype was seen many times. The gene calls are TRBV7-9 and TRBJ2-7, with 7 bases aligning to TRBD1. Trimming removed 4 bases from V and 2 bases from J; junction bases left unmatched: 5. From germline, CDR1 is SEHNR and CDR2 FQNEAQ (reference sequence). CDR3 length equals 14 residues. The CDR3 region is CASSSQGNPYEQYF. CDR3 bases: TGTGCCAGCAGCTCACAGGGGAACCCCTACGAGCAGTACTTC.

This clonotype was counted a few times. The chain employs TRBV4-1 and TRBJ1-1, with 9 bases that match TRBD1. Germline-derived CDR1 and CDR2 are MGHRA and YSYEKL. This CDR3 has 15 residues. Germline trimming cut 1 base from V and 3 bases from J; bases unmatched to any gene: 3. The DNA for the CDR3 is TGCGCCAGCAGCCAAGGACAGGGGGGTGACACTGAAGCTTTCTTT. It yields the protein CASSQGQGGDTEAFF.

The table lists this clonotype with many counts. V and J are TRBV7-8 and TRBJ2-7; possibly TRBD1 for D (6 bases). CDR3 size: 14 residues. Germline V gene data show CDR1 as SGHVS and CDR2 as FQNEAQ. V was trimmed by 5 bases and J by 3 bases, leaving 14 bases between them. This chain's CDR3 is CASSARDTIYEQYF. The CDR3, as DNA: TGTGCCAGCAGCGCCCGGGACACTATCTACGAGCAGTACTTC.

With respect to this clonotype: Given a much more abundant clone one base away, this may be a read error. This chain joins TRBV4-1 and TRBJ1-2, with TRBD1 matching over 11 bases. The germline CDR1 and CDR2 sequences are MGHRA and YSYEKL. The CDR3 covers 15 residues. CDR3 sequence (DNA): TGCGCCAGCTGCCTGGACAGGGGGCTTGACTATGACTACACCTTC. Encoded protein: CASCLDRGLDYDYTF.

This clonotype was seen many times. The chain employs TRBV12-3 or TRBV12-4 and TRBJ1-1, with D possibly matching TRBD1 (6 bases). The V gene lost 7 bases and the J gene lost 5 bases, with 14 bases spanning the gap. This CDR3 region has 13 residues. CDR3 in DNA: TGTGCCAGCATGGGACAAGAAAGGACTGAAGCTTTCTTT. Translating gives CASMGQERTEAFF.

The rearrangement links TRBV2 to TRBJ2-3; D may be TRBD2 (6 bases). Trimming took off 1 base at V and 4 bases at J, with 9 bases between the two ends. The germline V gene has CDR1 SNHLY and CDR2 FYNNEI. This CDR3 region has 14 residues. DNA of the CDR3: TGTGCCAGCAGTGAAGTGTCGGGAGCAGATACGCAGTATTTT. This encodes CASSEVSGADTQYF. The complete variable domain, with remaining parts taken from reference TRBV2 and TRBJ2-3, reads EPEVTQTPSHQVTQMGQEVILRCVPISNHLYFYWYRQILGQKVEFLVSFYNNEISEKSEIFDDQFSVERPDGSNFTLKIRSTKLEDSAMYFCASSEVSGADTQYFGPGTRLTVL.

The table lists this clonotype with many counts. V and J are TRBV7-2 and TRBJ1-5; 9 positions match TRBD1. V shed 6 bases and J 3 bases; nucleotides not matched to a gene: 6. CDR3 length: 15 amino acids. Germline V gene lookup returns CDR1 SGHTA and CDR2 FQGNSA. This CDR3 reads CASRVTGGINQPQHF. CDR3 DNA sequence: TGTGCCAGCAGAGTAACAGGGGGCATCAATCAGCCCCAGCATTTT.

The chain couples TRBV10-3 to TRBJ1-1; 8 bases fit TRBD1. CDR1 and CDR2 from the germline V gene are ENHRY and SYGVKD. Trimming cost V 5 bases and J 4 bases; bases outside gene matches: 3. CDR3 length: 13 amino acids. The CDR3 is CAISSGGFTEAFF. In DNA form, the CDR3 reads TGTGCCATCAGTTCAGGGGGCTTCACTGAAGCTTTCTTT.

This clonotype was counted at least ten times. The chain has TRBV5-6 and TRBJ2-5, with TRBD1 matching over 7 bases. V lost 4 bases to trimming and J lost 4 bases; unmatched junction nucleotides: 10. The CDR3 is 15 amino acids. Germline V gives CDR1 SGHDT, CDR2 YYEEEE. The CDR3 loop is CASSPNRGSGETQYF. As DNA, the CDR3 is TGTGCCAGCAGCCCTAACAGGGGATCGGGAGAGACCCAGTACTTC. Full variable domain (missing parts from reference TRBV5-6 and TRBJ2-5): DAGVTQSPTHLIKTRGQQVTLRCSPKSGHDTVSWYQQALGQGPQFIFQYYEEEERQRGNFPDRFSGHQFPNYSSELNVNALLLGDSALYLCASSPNRGSGETQYFGPGTRLLVL.

V gene TRBV9 combines with J gene TRBJ2-3, with 9 bases that match TRBD2. Germline CDR1 and CDR2: SGDLS and YYNGEE. J gave up 3 bases and V 1 base, and 3 bases lay outside the gene matches. The CDR3 contains 15 residues. The CDR3 sequence: CASSVNGLATDTQYF. As DNA, the CDR3 is TGTGCCAGCAGCGTAAACGGACTAGCGACAGATACGCAGTATTTT.

The chain employs TRBV7-9 and TRBJ2-1, with 13 bases that match TRBD2. The CDR3 runs to 15 residues. V dropped 5 bases and J dropped 8; count of bases not matched to a gene: 6. The germline V gene encodes CDR1 SEHNR and CDR2 FQNEAQ (reference sequence). In nucleotides, the CDR3 is TGTGCCAGCAGCCCCTGGACTAGCGGGGGAGATGAGCAGTTCTTC. Translating gives CASSPWTSGGDEQFF. Together with reference TRBV7-9 and TRBJ2-1, the CDR3 gives the full variable domain: DTGVSQNPRHKITKRGQNVTFRCDPISEHNRLYWYRQTLGQGPEFLTYFQNEAQLEKSRLLSDRFSAERPKGSFSTLEIQRTEQGDSAMYLCASSPWTSGGDEQFFGPGTRLTVL.

The V and J genes are TRBV12-3 or TRBV12-4 and TRBJ2-3, with 11 bases that match TRBD2. The CDR3 loop spans 13 amino acids. J lost 8 bases, V lost 8 bases, and 6 bases had no gene match. CDR3 sequence (DNA): TGTGCCAGCCGCGGGACTAGCGGAGCTACGCAGTATTTT. Its translation is CASRGTSGATQYF.

J is TRBJ2-5 and V is TRBV29-1; TRBD2 aligns across 8 bases. CDR1 and CDR2 from the germline V gene are SQVTM and ANQGSEA. J lost 2 bases, V lost 4 bases, and 9 bases had no gene match. CDR3 length equals 15 residues. The DNA of the CDR3 is TGCAGCGTTGGGGTTGGCGGGGGGTCACAAGAGACCCAGTACTTC. Its protein product is CSVGVGGGSQETQYF.

This clonotype appeared many times. V usage is TRBV12-3 or TRBV12-4 and J usage is TRBJ1-4; tentative D call: TRBD1 (5 bases). V lost 7 bases and J 4 bases, leaving 10 bases between the germline ends. The CDR3 runs to 13 residues. CDR3 region: CASKATVNEKLFF. In DNA form, the CDR3 reads TGTGCCAGCAAGGCGACAGTTAATGAAAAACTGTTTTTT.

The rearrangement links TRBV9 to TRBJ1-2; TRBD1 agrees at 9 bases. With 0 bases clipped from V and 7 bases from J, the junction kept 4 bases outside the gene matches. Germline-derived CDR1 and CDR2 are SGDLS and YYNGEE. This CDR3 has 14 amino acids. The CDR3 region has the DNA TGTGCCAGCAGCGTAGGCGGGACAGGGTCTGGCTACACCTTC. Amino acids: CASSVGGTGSGYTF.

The gene calls are TRBV20-1 and TRBJ2-7, with TRBD1 as a possible D gene (5 bases). Gene TRBJ2-1 matches the end of the DNA better, so the J call may be wrong. This CDR3 is built from 12 residues. Germline V gene lookup returns CDR1 DFQATT and CDR2 SNEGSKA (reference sequence). CDR3 sequence: CSASDSFNEQFF. CDR3 nucleotide sequence: TGCAGTGCTAGTGACAGTTTCAATGAGCAGTTCTTC.

About this clonotype: Germline and junction disagree at one end, which may indicate a read error. The rearrangement joins TRBV10-3 to TRBJ2-5, with 7 bases lining up with TRBD2. This CDR3 has 15 amino acids. Germline V gives CDR1 ENHRY, CDR2 SYGVKD. The CDR3 nucleotides are TGTGCCAGCAGTCGCGGGGGTCTTTACCAAGAGACCCAGTACTTC. This encodes CASSRGGLYQETQYF.

This clonotype was counted many times. One end of the junction is discordant with germline, which a read error may explain. The genes are TRBV4-1 and TRBJ2-5; no clear D. The CDR3 is made up of 12 amino acids. In germline, CDR1 is MGHRA, CDR2 YSYEKL. CDR3: CASSQGARTQYF. DNA for the CDR3: TGTGCCAGCAGCCAAGGAGCGAGGACCCAGTACTTC.